The present T cell receptor (beta chain) was sequenced within a study of shared clonotypes between healthy human individuals. About the study: For every donor, three CD4 naive, three CD4 memory, two CD8 naive and one CD8 memory plates were used. Study outcomes and limitations: A limitation of the genetic and exposure-history diversity represented arose from few donors.

As regards this clone: Its antigen is unknown.

This CDR3 spans 15 amino acids. Trimming stripped 2 bases from V and 0 bases from J, with 8 bases between. Germline V gives CDR1 MDHEN, CDR2 SYDVKM. TCRdb's table, derived via immunoSEQ multiplex PCR, lists solely in-frame clones and lacks some. The table shows over a million clones, with around 95% occurring only once. The receptor's source is a man aged 25-45 years in good health. Sample: naive CD4+ T cells sorted from blood. Subset in this sample: CD45RA+ positively selected. V usage is TRBV28 and J usage is TRBJ1-3; no reliable D call. The CDR3 reads CASSLLDNSGNTIYF. CDR3 bases: TGTGCCAGCAGTTTACTCGACAACTCTGGAAACACCATATATTTT.